Below are 14 T cell receptor beta chains sequenced from a single sample in a study of cytomegalovirus exposure and HLA in healthy donors. This PCR relied on a set of 60 Vbeta primers and 13 Jbeta primers. Measured with immunoSEQ multiplex PCR; TCRdb has only the in-frame clones, and not every one. The sample includes approximately 80,000 clones, roughly 78% of them seen just once. Material for sequencing was PBMCs. Receptors originate from a male donor in good health and CMV-seropositive.

The chain is built from TRBV5-3 and TRBJ2-5, with D maybe TRBD1 (5 bases). TRBV5-3 is designated an ORF whose function remains uncertain. Trimming shortened V by 0 bases and J by 4 bases, and 13 bases separated the two germline ends. The length of the CDR3 is 15 residues. The CDR3 here is CARSLGGALGETQYF. CDR3 nucleotide sequence: TGTGCCAGAAGCTTGGGTGGGGCATTGGGAGAGACCCAGTACTTC.

The chain combines TRBV6-5 with TRBJ1-3; perhaps TRBD1 as D (6 bases). The CDR3 totals 16 residues. CDR1 MNHEY and CDR2 SVGAGI come from the germline V gene. V was shortened by 0 bases and J by 3 bases, with 12 bases between the two germline ends. The CDR3 loop is CASSYSIEDSGNTIYF. CDR3 nucleotides: TGTGCCAGCAGTTACTCTATAGAGGACAGTGGAAACACCATATATTTT.

The chain combines TRBV5-1 with TRBJ2-5; D is possibly TRBD1 (6 bases). TRBJ2-7 explains the end of the DNA better; the J call may be wrong. This CDR3 is 14 amino acids long. Germline CDR1 reads SGHRS; CDR2 reads YFSETQ. The CDR3, as DNA: TGCGCCAGCAGTTCAACCAGCAACAGGGACGAGCAGTACTTC. It encodes CASSSTSNRDEQYF.

This clone was seen only once. The chain has TRBV5-1 and TRBJ1-3; maybe TRBD1 (5 bases). Per germline, CDR1 SGHRS and CDR2 YFSETQ. The V and J ends lost 4 bases and 0 bases respectively, with 14 bases between them. The CDR3 spans 16 residues. This chain's CDR3 is CASSGAQDSSGNTIYF. The CDR3 coding sequence is TGCGCCAGCAGCGGGGCACAGGATTCCTCTGGAAACACCATATATTTT.

This sequence joins TRBV4-1 and TRBJ2-5; 9 nucleotides agree with TRBD1. The CDR3 is 14 residues long. CDR1 and CDR2 (germline): MGHRA, YSYEKL. V dropped 8 bases and J dropped 4; count of bases not matched to a gene: 8. The CDR3 sequence: CASRSTDRGETQYF. The CDR3 nucleotides are TGCGCCAGCCGATCTACGGACAGGGGAGAGACCCAGTACTTC.

This clone qualifies as medium-sized (0.01 to 0.1%). The chain links TRBV28 to TRBJ1-4; D is unresolved. Germline CDR1 is MDHEN and CDR2 is SYDVKM. Trimming left V 6 bases short and J 0 bases short, with 11 bases between. The CDR3 is made up of 15 amino acids. The CDR3 reads CASRGGGATNEKLFF. The CDR3, as DNA: TGTGCCAGCAGGGGAGGAGGCGCAACTAATGAAAAACTGTTTTTT.

V and J are TRBV11-1 and TRBJ2-7; TRBD2 might be the D (6 bases). The CDR3 is 14 amino acids. Germline V CDR1 and CDR2: SGHAT, FQDESV (reference sequence). V gave up 0 bases and J gave up 2 bases, with 8 bases separating them. The CDR3 sequence is CASSLAGGPYEQYF. CDR3 in DNA: TGTGCCAGCAGCTTAGCCGGGGGACCCTACGAGCAGTACTTC.

This chain uses TRBV19 with TRBJ1-5, with 8 positions matching TRBD1. Per the germline V gene, CDR1 is LNHDA and CDR2 is SQIVND (reference sequence). CDR3 size: 15 residues. With 5 bases clipped from V and 2 bases from J, the junction kept 5 bases outside the gene matches. CDR3 in amino acids: CASSPRTGRNQPQHF. The CDR3 nucleotides read TGTGCCAGTAGTCCCCGGACAGGGCGCAATCAGCCCCAGCATTTT.

Turning to this clone: Other nucleotide sequences from this sample produce the same CDR3. The chain joins TRBV5-1 to TRBJ2-7; 10 nucleotides align to TRBD2. The germline gives CDR1 SGHRS, CDR2 YFSETQ. V was pared by 0 bases and J by 4 bases, with 7 bases of the junction left unmatched. This CDR3 has 16 amino acids. CDR3: CASSLGSASGSYEQYF. The DNA of the CDR3 is TGCGCCAGCAGCTTGGGGTCTGCTAGCGGGAGTTACGAGCAGTACTTC.

The chain joins TRBV6-5 to TRBJ2-1, with D tentatively TRBD2 (5 bases). The CDR3 contains 15 residues. V gave up 6 bases and J gave up 8 bases, with 20 bases separating them. Germline loops: CDR1 MNHEY, CDR2 SVGAGI. CDR3 in amino acids: CASSSGQLGGHEQFF. CDR3 nucleotide sequence: TGTGCCAGCAGCTCCGGCCAACTAGGTGGCCATGAGCAGTTCTTC.

This clone was picked up a small number of times. The genes are TRBV5-4 and TRBJ1-1; D not resolved. Germline loops: CDR1 SGHNT, CDR2 YYREEE (reference sequence). The CDR3 has 13 amino acids. Trimming stripped 0 bases from V and 6 bases from J, with 9 bases between. The chain's CDR3 is CASSLVREAEAFF. The CDR3 DNA sequence: TGTGCCAGCAGCTTGGTCCGGGAGGCTGAAGCTTTCTTT.

This sequence joins TRBV5-4 and TRBJ2-5; D possibly corresponds to TRBD1 (5 bases). The germline V gene has CDR1 SGHNT and CDR2 YYREEE (reference sequence). Trimming took off 4 bases at V and 2 bases at J, with 12 bases between the two ends. The CDR3 sequence is 14 residues long. CDR3 in DNA: TGTGCCAGCAGCCCGGTAGCAGGGCAAGAGACCCAGTACTTC. Translating it yields CASSPVAGQETQYF.

The chain is built from TRBV9 and TRBJ1-2; D might be TRBD1 (6 bases). V lost 3 bases to trimming and J lost 4 bases, with 19 bases between them. Germline CDR1 and CDR2: SGDLS and YYNGEE. CDR3 length equals 16 residues. CDR3 amino acids: CASSAAPTGAPYGYTF. CDR3 in DNA: TGTGCCAGCAGCGCCGCCCCGACAGGAGCTCCCTATGGCTACACCTTC.

The chain couples TRBV28 to TRBJ1-2, with D perhaps matching TRBD1 (5 bases). Trimming cost V 5 bases and J 8 bases, with 12 bases left between them. Germline V CDR1 and CDR2: MDHEN, SYDVKM. The CDR3 totals 12 residues. The CDR3 DNA sequence: TGTGCCAGCAGTCCCCGACAGACCGGCTACACCTTC. The encoded protein is CASSPRQTGYTF.